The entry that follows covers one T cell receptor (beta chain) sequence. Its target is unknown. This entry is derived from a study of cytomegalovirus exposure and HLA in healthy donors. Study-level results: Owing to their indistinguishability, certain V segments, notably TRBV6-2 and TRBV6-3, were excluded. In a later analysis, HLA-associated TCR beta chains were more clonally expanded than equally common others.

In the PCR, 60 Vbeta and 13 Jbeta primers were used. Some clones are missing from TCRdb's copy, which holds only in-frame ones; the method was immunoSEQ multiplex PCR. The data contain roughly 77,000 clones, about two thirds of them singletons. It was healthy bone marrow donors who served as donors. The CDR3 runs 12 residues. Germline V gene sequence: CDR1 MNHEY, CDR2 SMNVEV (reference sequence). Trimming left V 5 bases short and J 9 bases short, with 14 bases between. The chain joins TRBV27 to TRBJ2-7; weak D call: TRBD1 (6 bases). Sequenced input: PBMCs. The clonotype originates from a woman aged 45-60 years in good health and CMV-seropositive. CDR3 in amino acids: CASSVTGLGQYF. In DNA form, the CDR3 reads TGTGCCAGCAGTGTCACAGGGTTAGGGCAGTACTTC.